This TCR beta chain was obtained from a study of T-cell memory formation after mild COVID-19 (TCRdb year 2021). With respect to the entire study: TCR sequence clusters from the two donors were found to be largely donor specific. T-cell clones expanding and contracting after mild COVID-19 in a couple of donors were tracked by longitudinal TCRalpha and TCRbeta repertoire sequencing. The cohort was made up of two young adult volunteers, one female and one male, who were previously healthy.

On this clonotype itself: No cognate antigen has been identified for it. A junction boundary mismatches the germline segment, possibly from a read error.

The sequencer was an Illumina NovaSeq 6000. cDNA libraries for TCRalpha and TCRbeta were prepared by 5'RACE using constant-segment primers, with sample barcodes and unique molecular identifiers added. Trizol reagent was used to extract RNA from every sample. Amplification of the libraries took two PCR steps, and the second step added a second sample barcode plus Illumina TruSeq adapters. Libraries were sequenced on an Illumina NovaSeq with 2 x 150 bp paired-end reads. In the paper's pipeline: With migec v1.2.7, reads were demultiplexed and then collapsed into UMI-guided consensus sequences. With mixcr v2.1.11, UMI consensuses were aligned to TRA and TRB V and J templates and assembled into clonotypes. Expanded or contracted clonotypes were those called significant by both edgeR and NoisET, with noise models trained on biological replicates. For edgeR calls, the cutoffs were a false discovery rate-adjusted p below 0.01 and a log2 fold-change threshold of 1. As an exploratory analysis of dynamics, max-normalized trajectories of the 1000 most abundant clonotypes were examined with PCA combined with hierarchical clustering. Each responding clone was given a CD4 or CD8 phenotype based on the CD4+ and CD8+ repertoires, which had been sequenced separately. In TCRdb, the public reads were trimmed at Q25 with fastp and aligned with MiXCR, with productive beta chains retained. Records with the same CDR3 protein are collapsed into one entry carrying the most frequent genes and DNA. These V and J calls originate from TCRdb's pipeline instead of the authors' own analysis. This sample has about 350,000 distinct CDR3 sequences in its table, and roughly 20% of those were observed once. The ten largest clones represent 21% of the sample.

The cysteine opens and the phenylalanine closes a CDR3 of 8 amino acids. Only the CDR3 DNA stays, 24 bases, in frame from base 1. The germline V gene gives CDR1 as SGHRS and CDR2 as YFSETQ. What the work shows at the level of the full study, not this receptor alone: Contracting CD4+ clones were found mainly in CM and EM memory subsets, while CD8+ clones were enriched in EMRA. The second-wave clones that peaked on day 37 were not confirmed to be SARS-CoV-2 specific. From day 15 to 85, contracting clones showed balanced CD4/CD8 phenotypes, whereas a second wave of clones that expanded from day 15 to 37 leaned towards CD4+. Some responding clones were detected in pre-infection memory, suggesting pre-existing cross-reactive memory T cells joined the SARS-CoV-2 response. The study covered only a couple of mild cases, and larger cohorts including severe cases with pre-infection samples were considered necessary.

PBMCs were isolated by Ficoll-Paque density gradient centrifugation. Sequences were obtained from PBMCs or a T cell subset sorted from them (not recorded which). The chain couples TRBV5-1 to TRBJ2-1, with the D gene call left open. The clonotype originates from a man aged 18 to 30 who had mild COVID-19 (a few samples of this study predate the infection). The sample titles of this study are shuffled in the database, so cell type and time point are left out; the donor was told from shared clones. For the CDR3, the sequence is CASLIDNF. The nucleotide sequence is given as TGCGCCAGCCTCATCGACAACTTC.